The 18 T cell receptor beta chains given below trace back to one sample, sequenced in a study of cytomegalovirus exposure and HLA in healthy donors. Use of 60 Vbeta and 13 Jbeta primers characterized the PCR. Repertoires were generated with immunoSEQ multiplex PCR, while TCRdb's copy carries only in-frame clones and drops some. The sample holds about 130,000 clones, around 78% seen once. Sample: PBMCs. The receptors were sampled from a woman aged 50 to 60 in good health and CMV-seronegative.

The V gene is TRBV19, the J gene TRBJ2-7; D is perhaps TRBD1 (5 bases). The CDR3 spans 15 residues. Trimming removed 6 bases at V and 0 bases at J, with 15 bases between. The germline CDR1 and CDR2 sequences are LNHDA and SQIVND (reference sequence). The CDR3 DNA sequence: TGTGCCAGTAGCAAGACAGATGTAAGCTCCTACGAGCAGTACTTC. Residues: CASSKTDVSSYEQYF. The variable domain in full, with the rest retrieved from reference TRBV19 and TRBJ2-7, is DGGITQSPKYLFRKEGQNVTLSCEQNLNHDAMYWYRQDPGQGLRLIYYSQIVNDFQKGDIAEGYSVSREKKESFPLTVTSAQKNPTAFYLCASSKTDVSSYEQYFGPGTRLTVT.

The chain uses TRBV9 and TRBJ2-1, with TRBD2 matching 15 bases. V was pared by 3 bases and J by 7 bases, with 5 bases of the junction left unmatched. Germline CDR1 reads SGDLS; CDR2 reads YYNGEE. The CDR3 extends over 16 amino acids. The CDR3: CASSGTGLAGGNEQFF. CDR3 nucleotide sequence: TGTGCCAGCAGCGGGACGGGACTAGCGGGAGGTAATGAGCAGTTCTTC.

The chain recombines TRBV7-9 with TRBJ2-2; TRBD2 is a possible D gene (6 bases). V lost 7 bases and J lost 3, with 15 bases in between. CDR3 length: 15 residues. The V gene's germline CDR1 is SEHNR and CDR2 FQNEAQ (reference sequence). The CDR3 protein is CASTPGAWDTGELFF. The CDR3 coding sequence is TGTGCCAGCACCCCGGGAGCCTGGGACACCGGGGAGCTGTTTTTT.

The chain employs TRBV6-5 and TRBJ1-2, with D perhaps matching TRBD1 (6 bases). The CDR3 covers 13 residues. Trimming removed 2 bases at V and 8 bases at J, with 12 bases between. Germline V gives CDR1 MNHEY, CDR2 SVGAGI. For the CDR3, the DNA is TGTGCCAGCAGTTACACCCAGGGGAACGGCTACACCTTC. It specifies CASSYTQGNGYTF.

The CDR3 DNA follows: TGTGCCAGCAGCTTGGTTTCAGGGAATCAGCCCCAGCATTTT. Translating it yields CASSLVSGNQPQHF. V gene TRBV5-5 combines with J gene TRBJ1-5; TRBD1 might be the D (5 bases). Germline CDR1 reads SGHKS; CDR2 reads YYEKEE (reference sequence). V was trimmed by 0 bases and J by 4 bases, leaving 8 bases between them. The CDR3 totals 14 residues.

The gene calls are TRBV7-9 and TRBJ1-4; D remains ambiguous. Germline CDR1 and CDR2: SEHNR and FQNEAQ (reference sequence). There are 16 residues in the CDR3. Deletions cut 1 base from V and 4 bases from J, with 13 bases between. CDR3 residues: CASSLGRGQYNEKLFF. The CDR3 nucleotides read TGTGCCAGCAGCTTAGGTCGTGGTCAGTATAATGAAAAACTGTTTTTT.

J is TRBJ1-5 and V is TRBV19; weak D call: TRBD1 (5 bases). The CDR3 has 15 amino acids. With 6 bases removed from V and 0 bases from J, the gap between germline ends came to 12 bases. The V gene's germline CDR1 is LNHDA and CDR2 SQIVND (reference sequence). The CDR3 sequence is CASRTTVNSNQPQHF. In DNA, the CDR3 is TGTGCCAGTAGGACGACAGTAAATAGCAATCAGCCCCAGCATTTT.

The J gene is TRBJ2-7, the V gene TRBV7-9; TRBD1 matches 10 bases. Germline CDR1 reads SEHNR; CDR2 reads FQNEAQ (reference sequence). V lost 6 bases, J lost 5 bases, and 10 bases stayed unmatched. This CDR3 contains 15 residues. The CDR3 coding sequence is TGTGCCAGCAGTCACCGGGACAGGGGTGCCCACGAGCAGTACTTC. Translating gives CASSHRDRGAHEQYF.

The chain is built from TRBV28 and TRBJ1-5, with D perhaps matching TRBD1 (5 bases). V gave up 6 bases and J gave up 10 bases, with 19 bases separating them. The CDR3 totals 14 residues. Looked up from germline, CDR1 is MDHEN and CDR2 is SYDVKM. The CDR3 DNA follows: TGTGCCAGCAGGGAGACGGGGGGGGTAGGACCCCAGCATTTT. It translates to CASRETGGVGPQHF.

CDR3 amino acids: CASSPSAYNEQFF. In DNA form, the CDR3 reads TGTGCCAGCAGCCCTTCGGCCTACAATGAGCAGTTCTTC. The chain links TRBV7-9 to TRBJ2-1; no definite D call. This CDR3 has 13 residues. Germline V CDR1 and CDR2: SEHNR, FQNEAQ (reference sequence). V was shortened by 5 bases and J by 2 bases, with 7 bases between the two germline ends.

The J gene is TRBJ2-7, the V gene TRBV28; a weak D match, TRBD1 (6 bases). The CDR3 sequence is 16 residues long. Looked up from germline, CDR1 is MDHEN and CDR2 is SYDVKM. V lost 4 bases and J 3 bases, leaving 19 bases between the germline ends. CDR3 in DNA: TGTGCCAGCAGTTCAACCGATAGGGGGTTCCGCTACGAGCAGTACTTC. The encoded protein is CASSSTDRGFRYEQYF.

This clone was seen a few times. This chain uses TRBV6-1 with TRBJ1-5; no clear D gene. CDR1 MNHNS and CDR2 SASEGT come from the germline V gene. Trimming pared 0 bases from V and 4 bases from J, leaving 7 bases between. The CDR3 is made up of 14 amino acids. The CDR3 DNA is TGTGCCAGCAGTGAAGCGGCCGGGAATCAGCCCCAGCATTTT. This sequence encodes CASSEAAGNQPQHF.

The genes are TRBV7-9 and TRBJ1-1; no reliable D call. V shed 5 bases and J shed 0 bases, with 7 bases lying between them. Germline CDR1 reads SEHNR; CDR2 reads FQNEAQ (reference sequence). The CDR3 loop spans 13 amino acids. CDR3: CASSPGMNTEAFF. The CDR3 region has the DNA TGTGCCAGCAGCCCAGGAATGAACACTGAAGCTTTCTTT. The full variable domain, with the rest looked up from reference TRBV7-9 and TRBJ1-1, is DTGVSQNPRHKITKRGQNVTFRCDPISEHNRLYWYRQTLGQGPEFLTYFQNEAQLEKSRLLSDRFSAERPKGSFSTLEIQRTEQGDSAMYLCASSPGMNTEAFFGQGTRLTVV.

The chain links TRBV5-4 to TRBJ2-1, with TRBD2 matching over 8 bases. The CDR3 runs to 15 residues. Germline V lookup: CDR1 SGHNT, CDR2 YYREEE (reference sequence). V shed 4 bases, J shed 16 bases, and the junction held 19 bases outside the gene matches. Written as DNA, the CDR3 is TGTGCCAGCAGCAACCCCGGGGGGGAGGGAACCCTCAACTTCTTC. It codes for CASSNPGGEGTLNFF.

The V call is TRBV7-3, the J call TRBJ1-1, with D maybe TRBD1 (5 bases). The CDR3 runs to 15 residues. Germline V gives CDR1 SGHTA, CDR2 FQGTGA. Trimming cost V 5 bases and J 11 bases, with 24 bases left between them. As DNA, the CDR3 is TGTGCCAGCAGCGCTCGGGCGGGGGGGTCGGTCGGGGCTTTCTTT. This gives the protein CASSARAGGSVGAFF.

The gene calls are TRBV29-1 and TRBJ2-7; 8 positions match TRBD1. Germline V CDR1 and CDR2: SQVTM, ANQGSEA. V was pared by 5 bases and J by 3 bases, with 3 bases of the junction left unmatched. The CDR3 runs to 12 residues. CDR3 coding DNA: TGCAGCGTTTGGGACAGGAACTACGAGCAGTACTTC. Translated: CSVWDRNYEQYF.

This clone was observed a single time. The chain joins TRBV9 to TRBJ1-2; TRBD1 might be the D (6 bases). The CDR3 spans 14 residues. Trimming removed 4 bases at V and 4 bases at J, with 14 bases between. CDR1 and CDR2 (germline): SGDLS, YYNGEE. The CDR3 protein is CASSMGRGAYGYTF. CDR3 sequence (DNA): TGTGCCAGCAGCATGGGACGGGGGGCCTATGGCTACACCTTC.

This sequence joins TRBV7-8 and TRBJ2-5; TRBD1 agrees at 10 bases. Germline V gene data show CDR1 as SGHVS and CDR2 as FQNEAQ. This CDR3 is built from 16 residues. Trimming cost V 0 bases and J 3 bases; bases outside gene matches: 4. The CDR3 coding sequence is TGTGCCAGCAGCTTAGCGGGGACAGGGGCTAAAGAGACCCAGTACTTC. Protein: CASSLAGTGAKETQYF.